This T cell receptor (beta chain) was identified during a study of response to subunit inactivated influenza vaccine. The study, taken as a whole, reports: Authors suggested each seasonal influenza vaccination recruits few new T cells.

This clonotype appeared many times. Its antigen is not identified. TCRdb re-analysed the RT-PCR reads in MiXCR, keeping a single row per CDR3 protein. The table includes 650,000 to 800,000 distinct CDR3 sequences, around 14% detected once. The CDR3 sequence is 16 residues long. With 3 bases removed from V and 4 bases from J, the gap between germline ends came to 16 bases. Germline CDR1 and CDR2: MNHEY and SVGAGI. The sequencing used PBMCs from blood, collected roughly 15 days before vaccination. The chain carries TRBV6-5 and TRBJ2-4, with D possibly TRBD2 on 6 matching bases. This sequence was found in a man aged 45-65 years who received an inactivated influenza vaccine. As DNA, the CDR3 is TGTGCCAGCAGTTATAATTTGTGGGACTCGAAAAACATTCAGTACTTC. This translates into CASSYNLWDSKNIQYF.